One sample yielded the 12 T cell receptor beta chains listed below, sequenced in a study of cytotoxic CD8 clonotypes in ibrutinib-treated CLL. Data came from immunoSEQ multiplex PCR; TCRdb stores just in-frame clones and leaves some out. Altogether around 160,000 clones are present, around nine tenths being singletons, with the ten largest covering roughly 3%. The input for sequencing was PBMCs, taken at disease progression, from a patient treated with ibrutinib. The receptors were gathered from a human donor with chronic lymphocytic leukemia.

As DNA, the CDR3 is TGTGCCAGCAGTTTATTGGCATTCTCTGGAAACACCATATATTTT. It encodes CASSLLAFSGNTIYF. The chain joins TRBV28 to TRBJ1-3; D is ambiguous. CDR3 size: 15 residues. The V and J ends lost 1 base and 0 bases respectively, with 7 bases between them. Germline lookup yields CDR1 MDHEN and CDR2 SYDVKM.

The chain is built from TRBV20-1 and TRBJ2-5, with D maybe TRBD2 (5 bases). The germline V gene has CDR1 DFQATT and CDR2 SNEGSKA (reference sequence). CDR3 length: 11 residues. The CDR3 is CSGVRQETQYF. The DNA for the CDR3 is TGCAGCGGGGTCCGACAAGAGACCCAGTACTTC.

This rearrangement joins TRBV5-6 to TRBJ2-1; D uncertain. This CDR3 spans 16 amino acids. Germline CDR1 SGHDT, CDR2 YYEEEE. Between the trimmed V and J ends, which lost 6 bases and 1 base, there was a span of 17 bases. DNA for the CDR3: TGTGCCAGCATCTCTTTGGACGGCCTTTCCTACAATGAGCAGTTCTTC. As protein: CASISLDGLSYNEQFF.

The count of this clone is one. The chain is built from TRBV5-1 and TRBJ1-2; D gene ambiguous. In germline, CDR1 is SGHRS, CDR2 YFSETQ. This CDR3 comprises 13 residues. Trimming removed 1 base from V and 3 bases from J, with 7 bases in between. The CDR3 sequence: CASSLNVDYGYTF. The CDR3 nucleotides are TGCGCCAGCAGCTTGAACGTCGACTATGGCTACACCTTC.

The rearrangement links TRBV11-3 to TRBJ2-5; TRBD2 matches at 11 bases. V lost 5 bases and J lost 8; bases outside the gene matches: 19. The germline V gene encodes CDR1 SGHNT and CDR2 YENEEA. The CDR3 is 18 amino acids. CDR3 bases: TGTGCCAGCAGCACCGGACTAGCGGGCACCTCCCAACGTAATACCCAGTACTTC. It is translated as CASSTGLAGTSQRNTQYF.

The rearrangement uses TRBV5-1 and TRBJ1-1; D gene unclear. This CDR3 has 13 amino acids. Trimming pared 0 bases from V and 3 bases from J, leaving 6 bases between. Per germline, CDR1 SGHRS and CDR2 YFSETQ. The CDR3 DNA follows: TGCGCCAGCAGCTTGGATTCGCACACTGAAGCTTTCTTT. This encodes CASSLDSHTEAFF.

The CDR3 DNA is TGTGCCAGCAGTGAAGGGGAAAGCTATGGCTACACCTTC. This encodes CASSEGESYGYTF. The chain joins TRBV6-1 to TRBJ1-2; D remains unclear. V lost 1 base and J lost 4, with 7 bases in between. This CDR3 contains 13 residues. The germline gives CDR1 MNHNS, CDR2 SASEGT.

This clone appeared a few times. The CDR3 reads CASSFTISEETQYF. The DNA of the CDR3 is TGTGCCAGCAGCTTCACCATTAGTGAAGAGACCCAGTACTTC. This rearrangement joins TRBV5-6 to TRBJ2-5, with D unclear. Trimming removed 2 bases at V and 3 bases at J, with 11 bases between. The germline CDR1 and CDR2 sequences are SGHDT and YYEEEE. The CDR3 sequence is 14 residues long.

J is TRBJ2-3 and V is TRBV19; 7 bases line up with TRBD1. The J segment lost 4 bases and the V segment lost 4 bases, leaving 2 bases of the junction unmatched. Germline values: CDR1 LNHDA, CDR2 SQIVND (reference sequence). This CDR3 comprises 13 residues. Here the CDR3 DNA reads TGTGCCAGTAGTAAAGGGGGCCCAGATACGCAGTATTTT. The encoded protein is CASSKGGPDTQYF.

The chain combines TRBV29-1 with TRBJ1-1; 8 nucleotides agree with TRBD1. The V segment lost 5 bases and the J segment 3 bases; nucleotides outside the gene matches: 5. The CDR3 length is 13 residues. The V gene's germline CDR1 is SQVTM and CDR2 ANQGSEA. The CDR3 reads CSVKTGGDTEAFF. The CDR3 bases are TGCAGCGTTAAAACAGGGGGGGACACTGAAGCTTTCTTT.

The J gene is TRBJ2-5, the V gene TRBV7-9; 9 bases match TRBD2. J gave up 4 bases and V 5 bases, and 11 bases lay outside the gene matches. Germline assignment: CDR1 SEHNR and CDR2 FQNEAQ (reference sequence). This CDR3 spans 16 amino acids. The CDR3 loop reads CASSLEGGRAVETQYF. In DNA form, the CDR3 reads TGTGCCAGCAGCCTAGAGGGCGGGAGGGCCGTAGAGACCCAGTACTTC.

The chain carries TRBV21-1 and TRBJ2-5; the D segment call TRBD2 is taken from the table without a DNA check. TRBV21-1 is a recognized pseudogene. This CDR3 is 16 amino acids long. The CDR3 coding sequence is TGTGCCAGCAGCACAAGAAGACTAGCGGGAAAGGAGACCCAGTACTTC. It yields the protein CASSTRRLAGKETQYF.